In this sample, the clone carrying this T cell receptor beta chain turned up once. Its antigen is currently unknown. Generated by immunoSEQ multiplex PCR, the TCRdb table keeps only in-frame clones and is missing some. The sample consists of about 85,000 clones, over 90% of them appearing once. V was trimmed by 4 bases and J by 7 bases, leaving 10 bases between them. The V gene's germline CDR1 is ENHRY and CDR2 SYGVKD. This CDR3 is 12 amino acids long. The data are from a study of PD-1 blockade in classical Hodgkin lymphoma. All patients relapsed after autologous stem cell transplantation, and brentuximab vedotin exposure varied. Broader study findings: Complete responders entered with baseline diversity on par with newly diagnosed patients, the results showed.

This receptor was identified in a human donor with classical Hodgkin lymphoma. Sequenced material: peripheral blood mononuclear cells (PBMCs), taken before the second cycle of nivolumab. The J gene is TRBJ1-2, the V gene TRBV10-3; D unclear. CDR3 bases: TGTGCCATCAGTGGTGGGTCAAGTGGCTACACCTTC. It is translated as CAISGGSSGYTF.